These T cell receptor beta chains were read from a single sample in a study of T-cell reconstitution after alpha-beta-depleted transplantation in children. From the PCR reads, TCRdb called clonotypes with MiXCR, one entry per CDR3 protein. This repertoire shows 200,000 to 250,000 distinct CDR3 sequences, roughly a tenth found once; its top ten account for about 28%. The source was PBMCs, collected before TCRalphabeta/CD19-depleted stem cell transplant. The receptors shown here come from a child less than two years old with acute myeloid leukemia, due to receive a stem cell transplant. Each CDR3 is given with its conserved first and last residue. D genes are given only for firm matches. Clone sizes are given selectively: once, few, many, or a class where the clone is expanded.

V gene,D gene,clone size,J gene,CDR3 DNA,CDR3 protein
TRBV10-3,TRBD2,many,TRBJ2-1,TGTGCCATCAGTGGGACTAGCGGGAGGGCCTACAATGAGCAGTTCTTC,CAISGTSGRAYNEQFF
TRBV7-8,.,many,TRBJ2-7,TGTGCCAGCAGCCAAAGGACCCTCCCGCCTTCCTACGAGCAGTACTTC,CASSQRTLPPSYEQYF
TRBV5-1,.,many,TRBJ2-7,TGCGCCAGCAGCTCCTCTCACTACGAGCAGTACTTC,CASSSSHYEQYF
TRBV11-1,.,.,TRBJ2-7,TGTGCCAGCAGCATAGGACACCACTTGGGCGAGCAGTACTTC,CASSIGHHLGEQYF
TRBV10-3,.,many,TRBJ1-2,TGTGCCACTAATGCTAACTATGGCTACACCTTC,CATNANYGYTF
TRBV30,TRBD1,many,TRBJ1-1,TGTGCCTGGATCCGGCGGGACAGGGTTTTAAACACTGAAGCTTTCTTT,CAWIRRDRVLNTEAFF
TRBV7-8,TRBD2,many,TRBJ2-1,TGTGCCAGCAGCTTAGGAGCGGGGCTAGACAATGAGCAGTTCTTC,CASSLGAGLDNEQFF
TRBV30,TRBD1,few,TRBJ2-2,TGTGCCTGTCGGACAGGGGTCAACACCGGGGAGCTGTTTTTT,CACRTGVNTGELFF
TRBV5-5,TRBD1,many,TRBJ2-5,TGTGCCAGCAGCTCCGCGGACAGGAAAGAGACCCAGTACTTC,CASSSADRKETQYF
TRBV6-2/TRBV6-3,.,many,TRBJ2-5,TGTGCCAGCAGTTACTCGATTCTGTCGGCTACCCAGTACTTC,CASSYSILSATQYF
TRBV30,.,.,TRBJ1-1,TGTGCCTGGACGGTTATCCGTAACACTGAAGCTTTCTTT,CAWTVIRNTEAFF
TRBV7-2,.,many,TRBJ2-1,TGTGCCAGCAGCACCCCAGGAGTTTCCTACAATGAGCAGTTCTTC,CASSTPGVSYNEQFF
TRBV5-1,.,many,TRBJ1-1,TGCGCCAGCAGCTTGGGGCCAGATTCTTTCTTT,CASSLGPDSFF
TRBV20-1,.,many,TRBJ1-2,TGCAGTGCTATATCGGAGCGGGGCTACACCTTC,CSAISERGYTF
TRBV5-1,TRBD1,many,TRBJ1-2,TGCGCCAGCAGCTTGGGAAAAGGGGGCGGCTATGGCTACACCTTC,CASSLGKGGGYGYTF
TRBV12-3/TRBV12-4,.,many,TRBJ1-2,TGTGCCAGCAGTTTAAACAGTTTTAATGGCTACACCTTC,CASSLNSFNGYTF
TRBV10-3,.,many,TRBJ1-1,TGTGCCATCAGTGAGTCGGTGGTTCTGAACACTGAAGCTTTCTTT,CAISESVVLNTEAFF
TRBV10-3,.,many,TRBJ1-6,TGTGCCATCAGTGAGTTCGAGCAGGGAGGACCCCTCCACTTT,CAISEFEQGGPLHF
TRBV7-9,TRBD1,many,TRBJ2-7,TGTGCCAGCAGTAACAGGGGCGAGCAGTACTTC,CASSNRGEQYF
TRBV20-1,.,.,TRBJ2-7,TGCAGTGCGGGCGGGGCTCCGGGCCGCTCCTACGAGCAGTACTTC,CSAGGAPGRSYEQYF
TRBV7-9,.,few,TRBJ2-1,TGTGCCAGCAGCTTAGGGCCTCACAATGAGCAGTTCTTC,CASSLGPHNEQFF
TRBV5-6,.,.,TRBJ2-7,TGTGCCAGCAGCTTGGAACTGGCAGGGAGGTTTAGCGAGCAGTACTTC,CASSLELAGRFSEQYF
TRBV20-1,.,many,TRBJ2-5,TGCAGTGGGGCGGAGCAGGGCGGAGAGACCCAGTACTTC,CSGAEQGGETQYF
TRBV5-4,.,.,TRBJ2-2,TGTGCCAGCAGCTTGGACGGAAGGACCGGGGAGCTGTTTTTT,CASSLDGRTGELFF
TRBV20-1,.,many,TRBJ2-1,TGCAGTGCATGGGAGGTTTCGGCCTACAATGAGCAGTTCTTC,CSAWEVSAYNEQFF
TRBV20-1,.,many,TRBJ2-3,TGCAGTGCCTCGGGGGGCTCCACAGATACGCAGTATTTT,CSASGGSTDTQYF
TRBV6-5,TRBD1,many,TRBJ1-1,TGTGCCAGCAGTTATTCTCCGACAGGGGGGACTGAAGCTTTCTTT,CASSYSPTGGTEAFF
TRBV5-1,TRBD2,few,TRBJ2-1,TGCGCCAGCAGCAGCGGGGGGTCTAGGTCCAATGAGCAGTTCTTC,CASSSGGSRSNEQFF
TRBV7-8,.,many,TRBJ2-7,TGTGCCAGCAGCTTAGCGGGTATGTTCGAGCAGTACTTC,CASSLAGMFEQYF
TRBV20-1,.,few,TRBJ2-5,TGCAGTGCTCGAAGGGGGGCACAAGAGACCCAGTACTTC,CSARRGAQETQYF